The subject of this entry is one T cell receptor beta chain. The target antigen is unknown. These data come from a study of T cell therapy after organ transplantation. Study context: Expansion used a peptide pool of 30 HLA class I and II CMV epitopes.

Repertoires were generated with immunoSEQ multiplex PCR, while TCRdb's copy carries only in-frame clones and drops some. The sample lists 45,000 to 60,000 clones, around 93% occurring once. Germline V gene lookup returns CDR1 LNHDA and CDR2 SQIVND (reference sequence). The CDR3 is made up of 18 amino acids. Unmatched junction bases numbered 15, after V lost 3 bases and J lost 5 bases. This chain joins TRBV19 and TRBJ2-2; 7 bases align to TRBD2. This clonotype originated in a human patient who had received a solid organ transplant and had CMV disease. The sequenced sample was CD8+ T cells from blood, obtained before autologous CMV-specific T cell therapy. CDR3 sequence reads: CASSIGEGGYLGTGELFF. The CDR3 coding sequence is TGTGCCAGTAGTATCGGGGAGGGAGGGTATCTTGGGACCGGGGAGCTGTTTTTT.